The sample holds one count of the clone carrying this TCR beta chain. Its antigen is not identified. The data stem from a study of CD8 T cells in Susac syndrome. Relapsing-remitting disease, either stable or active, was present in the treatment-naive patients who were the multiple sclerosis controls. FACS enriched CD8+ TEMRA cells, while bulk CD8+ and CD4+ were negatively isolated. Whole-study findings and limits: The authors acknowledged that their TCR sequencing and HLA analysis involved a relatively small number of individuals.

Trimming cost V 2 bases and J 1 base; bases outside gene matches: 5. The CDR3 is made up of 16 amino acids. CDR1 is SGHRS, CDR2 YFSETQ, per germline. Random hexamers were used to reverse transcribe 0.5 to 1 ug of RNA. immunoSEQ multiplex PCR amplified TCR beta CDR3 across 54 Vbeta, 13 Jbeta. TCRdb analysed the immunoSEQ multiplex PCR reads with MiXCR anew, one entry per CDR3 protein. The sample lists under 250,000 distinct CDR3 sequences, roughly 95% seen once, with around 0.067% in the top ten. Sequencing was carried out using CD4+ T cells from PBMCs. The TCR sequence derives from a human donor with multiple sclerosis. V usage is TRBV5-1 and J usage is TRBJ2-5, with 10 positions matching TRBD1. The CDR3 DNA sequence: TGCGCCAGCAGCTTCGGGGACAGGGGTTTCCAAGAGACCCAGTACTTC. Its translation: CASSFGDRGFQETQYF.